This TCR beta chain is from a study of blood T cell repertoires in COVID-19 (TCRdb year 2020). Regarding the complete study: Samples from collaborators originated in the United States, Italy and Spain and spanned both the acute and convalescent phases of COVID-19. The prospective study material was composed of cDNA or gDNA derived from T cells, B-cell-depleted T cells, or PBMCs. Deeply sampled blood TCRbeta repertoires from subjects exposed to, actively infected with, or recovered from COVID-19 were included in the dataset. The repertoires were released in a freely available public database intended as a resource for research on the immune response to SARS-CoV-2. The samples were drawn from two sources: the first 160 participants of the ongoing ImmuneRACE study, and 1,000 to 1,500 subjects contributed by 6 global collaborators. The sample metadata nearly always contained a de-identified subject ID, COVID-19 status, age in years and sex. Where available, HLA class I and class II types were taken from metadata supplied by the sample provider and were not determined by assay-based typing.

A second Seattle source provided samples from volunteer blood donors who had recovered from COVID-19. Whole blood was collected in K2EDTA tubes by collaborating institutions according to the institutions' own protocols. For TCRbeta analysis, collaborators shipped samples as frozen whole blood, isolated PBMCs, or DNA extracted from either of those sample types. Turning to this clone: The antigen it binds to is not known. There are no base qualities to consult, and no much larger clone falls within one base.

The immunoSEQ Assay, a bias-controlled multiplex PCR, was used to amplify TCRbeta CDR3 regions from genomic DNA. The published analysis was carried out like this. Within the assay, amplification of reference gene primers was used to estimate how many nucleated cells each sample contained. To quantify the absolute abundance of each unique TCRbeta CDR3 rearrangement, sequence reads were collapsed and filtered. For each sample, productive Simpson clonality was calculated as the square root of Simpson's diversity index across productive rearrangements. Not all clones reach the TCRdb copy of this immuneACCESS table, which keeps in-frame sequences only. Checked studies attribute under half of the gap to unresolved V genes and leave the rest unexplained. V, J and clone size reflect that table, while D and trimming were determined from the DNA. The sample table shows fewer than 300,000 clones, and 88% are seen once. The ten largest clones take up roughly 4% of the sample.

V loses 6 bases, J loses 6 bases, and the germline ends lie 14 bases apart. Including the terminal cysteine and phenylalanine, the CDR3 comprises 13 residues. CDR3 DNA only is kept here, 39 bases in frame from base 1. Via the germline V gene (reference sequence), CDR1 is MNHEY and CDR2 SMNVEV. General findings and caveats noted by the study authors: Clinical and demographic metadata were provided uncurated, with the amount varying by source and participant.

The sequence derives from a man in his fifties or sixties who had recovered from COVID-19. The sample consisted of peripheral blood. Here the chain combines TRBV27 and TRBJ1-2, with no confidently assigned D gene. For the CDR3, the sequence is CASSTGNLNGYTF. The DNA sequence is TGTGCCAGCAGCACGGGGAACCTTAATGGCTACACCTTC.